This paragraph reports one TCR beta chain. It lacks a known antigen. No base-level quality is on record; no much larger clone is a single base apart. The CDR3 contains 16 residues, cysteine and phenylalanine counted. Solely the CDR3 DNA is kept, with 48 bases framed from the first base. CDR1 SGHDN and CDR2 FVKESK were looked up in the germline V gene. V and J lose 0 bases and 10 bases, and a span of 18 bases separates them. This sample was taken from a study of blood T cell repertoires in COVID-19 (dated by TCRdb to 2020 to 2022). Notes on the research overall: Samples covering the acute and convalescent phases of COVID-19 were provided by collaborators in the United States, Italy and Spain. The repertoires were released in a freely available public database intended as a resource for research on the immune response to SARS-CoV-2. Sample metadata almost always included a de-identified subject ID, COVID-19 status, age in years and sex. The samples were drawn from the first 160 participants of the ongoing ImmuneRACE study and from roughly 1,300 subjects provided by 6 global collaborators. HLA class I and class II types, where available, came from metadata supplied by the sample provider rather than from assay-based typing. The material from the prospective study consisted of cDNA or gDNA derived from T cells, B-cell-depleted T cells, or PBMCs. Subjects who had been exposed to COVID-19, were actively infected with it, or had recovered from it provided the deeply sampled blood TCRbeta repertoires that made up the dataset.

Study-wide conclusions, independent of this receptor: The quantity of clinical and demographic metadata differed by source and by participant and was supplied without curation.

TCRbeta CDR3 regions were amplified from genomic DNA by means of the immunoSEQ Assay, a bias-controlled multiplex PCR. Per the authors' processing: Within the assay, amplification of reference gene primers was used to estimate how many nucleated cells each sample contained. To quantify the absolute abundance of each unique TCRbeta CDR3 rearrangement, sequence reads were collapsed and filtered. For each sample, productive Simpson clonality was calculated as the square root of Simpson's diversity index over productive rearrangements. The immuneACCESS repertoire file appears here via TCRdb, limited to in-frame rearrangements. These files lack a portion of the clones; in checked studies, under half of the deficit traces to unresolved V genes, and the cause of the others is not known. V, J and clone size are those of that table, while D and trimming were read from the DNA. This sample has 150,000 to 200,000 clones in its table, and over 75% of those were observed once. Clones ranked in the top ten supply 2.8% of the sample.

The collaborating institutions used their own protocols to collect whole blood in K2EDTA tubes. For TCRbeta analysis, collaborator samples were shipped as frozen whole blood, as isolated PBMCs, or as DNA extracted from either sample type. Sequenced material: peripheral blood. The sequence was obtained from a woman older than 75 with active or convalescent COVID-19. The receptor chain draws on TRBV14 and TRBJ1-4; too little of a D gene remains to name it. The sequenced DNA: TGTGCCAGCAGCCAAGACGGTTGGAGTACCTCCAGAAAACTGTTTTTT. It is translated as CASSQDGWSTSRKLFF.